This note documents a single T cell receptor (beta chain) sequence. Its specificity is not known. The authors ran a second PCR of about 6 to 11 cycles using a sample-barcoded 5' primer and a J-beta primer mix. TCRdb independently ran MiXCR on the 5' RACE reads; one entry per CDR3 protein. The sample gives over 1,300,000 distinct CDR3 sequences, approximately 59% of which show up once; 5.5% to 8% is in the top ten. This record belongs to a study of blood T cells in healthy people across ages. Trimming shortened V by 1 base and J by 6 bases, and 10 bases separated the two germline ends. The CDR3 length is 14 residues. Findings of the study overall: The study found TCR beta diversity correlated strongly with naive T cell percentage. PBMCs went unsorted, and a conclusive naive versus antigen-experienced comparison was therefore prevented. Whereas aged donors had fewer naive CD4+ cells, long-lived donors had more of them and higher diversity.

Those donating, healthy Caucasian individuals from Russia, were aged roughly 6 to 90. The chain is built from TRBV12-3 or TRBV12-4 and TRBJ1-5; possibly TRBD1 for D (5 bases). Sequencing was carried out using blood. This clonotype was sampled from a man between 18 and 29 years old in good health. The CDR3 is CASSLVQGGQPQHF. The CDR3 region has the DNA TGTGCCAGCAGTTTAGTGCAGGGAGGTCAGCCCCAGCATTTT.